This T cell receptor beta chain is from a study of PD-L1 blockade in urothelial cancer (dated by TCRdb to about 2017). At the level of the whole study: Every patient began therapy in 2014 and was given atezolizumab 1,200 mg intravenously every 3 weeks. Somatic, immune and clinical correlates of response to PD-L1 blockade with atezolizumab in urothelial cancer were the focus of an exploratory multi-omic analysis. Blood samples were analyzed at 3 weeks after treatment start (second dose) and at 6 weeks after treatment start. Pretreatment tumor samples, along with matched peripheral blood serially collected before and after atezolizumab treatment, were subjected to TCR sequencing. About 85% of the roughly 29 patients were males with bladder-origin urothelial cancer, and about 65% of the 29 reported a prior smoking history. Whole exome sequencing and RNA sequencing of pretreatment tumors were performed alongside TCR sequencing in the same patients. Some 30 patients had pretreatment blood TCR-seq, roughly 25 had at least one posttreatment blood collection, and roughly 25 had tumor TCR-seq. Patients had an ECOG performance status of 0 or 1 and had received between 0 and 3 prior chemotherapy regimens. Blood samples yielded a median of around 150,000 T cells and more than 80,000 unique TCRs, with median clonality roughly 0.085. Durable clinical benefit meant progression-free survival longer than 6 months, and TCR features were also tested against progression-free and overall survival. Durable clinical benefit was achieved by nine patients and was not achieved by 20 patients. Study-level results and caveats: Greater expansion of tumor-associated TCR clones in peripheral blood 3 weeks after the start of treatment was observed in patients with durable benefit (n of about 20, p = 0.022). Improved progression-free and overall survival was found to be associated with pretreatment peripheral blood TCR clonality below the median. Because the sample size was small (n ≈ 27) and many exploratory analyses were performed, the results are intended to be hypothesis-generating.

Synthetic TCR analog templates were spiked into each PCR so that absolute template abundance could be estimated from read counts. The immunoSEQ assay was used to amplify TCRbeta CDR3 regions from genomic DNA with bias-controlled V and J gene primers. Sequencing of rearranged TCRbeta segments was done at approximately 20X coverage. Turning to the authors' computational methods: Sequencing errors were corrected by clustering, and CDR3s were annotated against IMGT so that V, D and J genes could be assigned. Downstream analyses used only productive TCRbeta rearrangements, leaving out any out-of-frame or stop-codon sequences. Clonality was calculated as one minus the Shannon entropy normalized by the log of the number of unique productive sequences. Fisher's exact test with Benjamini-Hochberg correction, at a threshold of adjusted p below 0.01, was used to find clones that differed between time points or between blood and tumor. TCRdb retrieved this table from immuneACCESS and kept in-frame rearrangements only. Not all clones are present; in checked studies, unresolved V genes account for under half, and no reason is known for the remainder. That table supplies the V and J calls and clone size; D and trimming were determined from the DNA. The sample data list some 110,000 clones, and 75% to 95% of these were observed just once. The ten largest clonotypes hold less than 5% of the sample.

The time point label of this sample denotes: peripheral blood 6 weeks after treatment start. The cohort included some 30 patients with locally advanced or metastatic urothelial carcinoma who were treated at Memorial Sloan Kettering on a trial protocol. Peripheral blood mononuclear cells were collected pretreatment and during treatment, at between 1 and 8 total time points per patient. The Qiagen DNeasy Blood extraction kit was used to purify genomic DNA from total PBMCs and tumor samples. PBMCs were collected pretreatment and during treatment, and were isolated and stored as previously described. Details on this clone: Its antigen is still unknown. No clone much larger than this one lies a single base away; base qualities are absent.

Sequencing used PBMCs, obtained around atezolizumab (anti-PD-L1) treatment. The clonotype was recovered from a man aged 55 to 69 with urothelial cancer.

The CDR3 in this case is CASSSPDGWLSTEAFF. The sequenced DNA is TGTGCCAGCAGCTCCCCCGACGGGTGGTTGAGCACTGAAGCTTTCTTT. The chain is made from TRBV7-3 and TRBJ1-1; the D gene cannot be resolved reliably. There are 16 amino acids in the CDR3, from cysteine to phenylalanine inclusive. Of all the DNA, just the CDR3 is kept, 48 bases in frame from base 1. V drops 4 bases and J drops 4 bases, leaving 19 bases in between. CDR1 SGHTA and CDR2 FQGTGA were looked up in the germline V gene.